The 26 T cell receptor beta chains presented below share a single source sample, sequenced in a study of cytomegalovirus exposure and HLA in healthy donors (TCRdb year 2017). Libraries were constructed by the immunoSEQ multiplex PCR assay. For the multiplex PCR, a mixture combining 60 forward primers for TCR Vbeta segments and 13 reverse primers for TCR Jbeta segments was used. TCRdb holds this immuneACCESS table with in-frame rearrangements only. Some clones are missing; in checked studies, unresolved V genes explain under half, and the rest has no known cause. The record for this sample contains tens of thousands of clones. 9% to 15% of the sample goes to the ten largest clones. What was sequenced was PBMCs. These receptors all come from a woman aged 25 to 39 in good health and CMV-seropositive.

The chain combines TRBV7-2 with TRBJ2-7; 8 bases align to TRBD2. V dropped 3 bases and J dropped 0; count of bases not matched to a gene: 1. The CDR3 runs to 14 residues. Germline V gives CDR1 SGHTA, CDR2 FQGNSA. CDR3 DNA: TGTGCCAGCAGCTTCAGCGGGAGCTCCTACGAGCAGTACTTC. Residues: CASSFSGSSYEQYF.

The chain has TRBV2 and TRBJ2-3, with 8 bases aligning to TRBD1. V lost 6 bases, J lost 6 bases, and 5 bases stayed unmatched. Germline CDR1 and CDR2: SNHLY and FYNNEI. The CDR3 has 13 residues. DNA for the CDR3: TGTGCCAGCAGCGGTACAGGGGGGGATACGCAGTATTTT. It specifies CASSGTGGDTQYF.

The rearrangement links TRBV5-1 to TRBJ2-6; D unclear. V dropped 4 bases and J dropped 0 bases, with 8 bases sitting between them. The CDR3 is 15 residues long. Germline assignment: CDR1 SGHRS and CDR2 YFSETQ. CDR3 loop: CASSPYSSGANVLTF. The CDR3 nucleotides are TGCGCCAGCAGCCCCTACTCCTCTGGGGCCAACGTCCTGACTTTC.

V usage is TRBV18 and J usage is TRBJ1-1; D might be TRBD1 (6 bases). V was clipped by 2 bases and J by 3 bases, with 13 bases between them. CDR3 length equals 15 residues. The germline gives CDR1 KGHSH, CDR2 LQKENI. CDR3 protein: CASSPVYSGDTEAFF. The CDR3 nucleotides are TGTGCCAGCTCACCAGTCTATTCAGGGGACACTGAAGCTTTCTTT.

Here the CDR3 reads CASSLFSGGTGELFF. CDR3 DNA sequence: TGCGCCAGCAGCTTGTTCTCAGGTGGGACCGGGGAGCTGTTTTTT. The genes are TRBV5-1 and TRBJ2-2, with D unresolved. Germline lookup yields CDR1 SGHRS and CDR2 YFSETQ. Trimming removed 1 base at V and 5 bases at J, with 12 bases between. The CDR3 has 15 amino acids.

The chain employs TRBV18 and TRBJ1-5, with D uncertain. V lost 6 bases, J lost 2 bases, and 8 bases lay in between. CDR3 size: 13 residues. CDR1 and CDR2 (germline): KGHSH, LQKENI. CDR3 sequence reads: CASSDGGNQPQHF. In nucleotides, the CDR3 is TGTGCCAGCTCGGACGGGGGCAATCAGCCCCAGCATTTT.

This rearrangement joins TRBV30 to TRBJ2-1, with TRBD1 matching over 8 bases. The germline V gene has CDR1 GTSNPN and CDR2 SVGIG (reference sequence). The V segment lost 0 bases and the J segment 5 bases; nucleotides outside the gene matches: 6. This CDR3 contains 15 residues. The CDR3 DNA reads TGTGCCTGGAGTGTAGCCCAGGGGGCAGACAATGAGCAGTTCTTC. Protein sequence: CAWSVAQGADNEQFF.

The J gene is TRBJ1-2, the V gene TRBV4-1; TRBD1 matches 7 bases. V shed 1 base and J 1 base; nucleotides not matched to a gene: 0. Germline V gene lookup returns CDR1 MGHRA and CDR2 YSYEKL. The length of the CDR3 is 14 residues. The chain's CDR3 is CASSQGDSNYGYTF. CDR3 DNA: TGCGCCAGCAGCCAAGGGGACAGTAACTATGGCTACACCTTC.

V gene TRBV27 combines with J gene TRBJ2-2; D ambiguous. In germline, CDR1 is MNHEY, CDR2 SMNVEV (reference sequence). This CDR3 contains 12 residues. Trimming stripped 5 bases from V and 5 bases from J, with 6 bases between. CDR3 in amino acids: CASSPLTGELFF. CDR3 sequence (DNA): TGTGCCAGCAGTCCCCTAACCGGGGAGCTGTTTTTT.

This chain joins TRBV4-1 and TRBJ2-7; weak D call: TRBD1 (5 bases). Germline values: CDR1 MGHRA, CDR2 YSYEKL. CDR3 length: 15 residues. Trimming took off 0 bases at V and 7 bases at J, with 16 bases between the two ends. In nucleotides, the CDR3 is TGCGCCAGCAGCCAAGATGTGCAGGGTACGCGGGAGCAGTACTTC. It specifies CASSQDVQGTREQYF.

This CDR3 is CASSVSGGVGGELFF. DNA of the CDR3: TGTGCCAGTTCCGTAAGCGGGGGGGTCGGCGGGGAGCTGTTTTTT. V gene TRBV19 combines with J gene TRBJ2-2; 10 bases line up with TRBD2. CDR1 LNHDA and CDR2 SQIVND come from the germline V gene (reference sequence). The CDR3 consists of 15 residues. Trimming at V came to 8 bases and at J to 7 bases, leaving 10 bases not matched to a gene.

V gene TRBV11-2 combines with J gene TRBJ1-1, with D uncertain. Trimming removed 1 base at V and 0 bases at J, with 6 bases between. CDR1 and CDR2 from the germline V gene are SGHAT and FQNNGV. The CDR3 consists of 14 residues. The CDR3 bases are TGTGCCAGCAGCTTAGCACAGATGAACACTGAAGCTTTCTTT. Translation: CASSLAQMNTEAFF. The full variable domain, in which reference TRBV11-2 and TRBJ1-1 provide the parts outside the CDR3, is EAGVAQSPRYKIIEKRQSVAFWCNPISGHATLYWYQQILGQGPKLLIQFQNNGVVDDSQLPKDRFSAERLKGVDSTLKIQPAKLEDSAVYLCASSLAQMNTEAFFGQGTRLTVV.

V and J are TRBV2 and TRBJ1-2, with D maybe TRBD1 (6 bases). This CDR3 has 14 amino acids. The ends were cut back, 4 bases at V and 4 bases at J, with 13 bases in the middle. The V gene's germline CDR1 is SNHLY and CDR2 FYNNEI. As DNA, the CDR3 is TGTGCCAGCAGTGGAAGGGGGGGATTCTATGGCTACACCTTC. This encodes CASSGRGGFYGYTF.

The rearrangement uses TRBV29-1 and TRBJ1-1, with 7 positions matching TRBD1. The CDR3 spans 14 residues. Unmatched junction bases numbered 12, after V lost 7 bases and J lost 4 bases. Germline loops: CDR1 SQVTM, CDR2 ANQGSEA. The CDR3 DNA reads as TGCAGCGGATGCTACAGGGGCTTAGGCACTGAAGCTTTCTTT. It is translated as CSGCYRGLGTEAFF.

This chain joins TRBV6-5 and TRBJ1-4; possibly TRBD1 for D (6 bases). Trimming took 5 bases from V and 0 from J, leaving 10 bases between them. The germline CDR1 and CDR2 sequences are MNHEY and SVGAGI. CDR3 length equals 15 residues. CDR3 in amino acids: CASSRRTATNEKLFF. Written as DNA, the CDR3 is TGTGCCAGCAGTCGCCGGACAGCAACTAATGAAAAACTGTTTTTT.

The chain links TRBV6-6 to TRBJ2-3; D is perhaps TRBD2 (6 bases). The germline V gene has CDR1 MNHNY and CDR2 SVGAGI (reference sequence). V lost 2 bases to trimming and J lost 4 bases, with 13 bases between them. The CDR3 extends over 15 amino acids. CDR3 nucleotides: TGTGCCAGCAGTTACAGTGTCGGGAGAGCAGATACGCAGTATTTT. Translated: CASSYSVGRADTQYF.

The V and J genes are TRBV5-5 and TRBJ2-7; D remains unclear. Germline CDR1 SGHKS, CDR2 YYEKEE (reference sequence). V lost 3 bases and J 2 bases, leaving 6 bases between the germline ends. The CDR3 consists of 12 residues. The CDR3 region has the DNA TGTGCCAGCAGCTCCCGGGCCTACGAGCAGTACTTC. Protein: CASSSRAYEQYF.

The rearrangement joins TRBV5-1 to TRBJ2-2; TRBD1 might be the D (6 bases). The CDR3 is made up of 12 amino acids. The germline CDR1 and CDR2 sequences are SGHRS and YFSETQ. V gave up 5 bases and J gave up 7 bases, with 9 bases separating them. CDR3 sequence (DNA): TGCGCCAGCAGTACAGGGATCGGGGAGCTGTTTTTT. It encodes CASSTGIGELFF.

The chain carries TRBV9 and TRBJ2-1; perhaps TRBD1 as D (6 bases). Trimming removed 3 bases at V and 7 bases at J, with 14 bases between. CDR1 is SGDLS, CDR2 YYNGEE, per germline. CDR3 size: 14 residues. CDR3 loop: CASSGDILGNEQFF. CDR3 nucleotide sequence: TGTGCCAGCAGCGGGGACATCCTCGGGAATGAGCAGTTCTTC.

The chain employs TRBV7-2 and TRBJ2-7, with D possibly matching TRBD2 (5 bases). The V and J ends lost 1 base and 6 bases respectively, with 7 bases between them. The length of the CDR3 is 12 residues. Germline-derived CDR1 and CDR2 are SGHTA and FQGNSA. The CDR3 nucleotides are TGTGCCAGCAGCTTAGGGGAGTCCGAGCAGTACTTC. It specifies CASSLGESEQYF. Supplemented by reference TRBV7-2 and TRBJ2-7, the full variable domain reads GAGVSQSPSNKVTEKGKDVELRCDPISGHTALYWYRQSLGQGLEFLIYFQGNSAPDKSGLPSDRFSAERTGGSVSTLTIQRTQQEDSAVYLCASSLGESEQYFGPGTRLTVT.

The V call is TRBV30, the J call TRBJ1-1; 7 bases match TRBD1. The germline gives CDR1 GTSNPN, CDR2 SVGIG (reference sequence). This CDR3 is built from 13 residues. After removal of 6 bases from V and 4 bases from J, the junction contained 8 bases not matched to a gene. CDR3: CACNRGWGTEAFF. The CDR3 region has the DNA TGTGCCTGTAACAGGGGCTGGGGCACTGAAGCTTTCTTT.

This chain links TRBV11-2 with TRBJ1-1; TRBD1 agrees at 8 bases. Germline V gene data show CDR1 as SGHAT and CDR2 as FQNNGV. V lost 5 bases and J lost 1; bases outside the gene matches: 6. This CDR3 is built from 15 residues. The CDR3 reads CASSERTGWNTEAFF. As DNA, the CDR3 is TGTGCCAGCAGCGAAAGGACAGGGTGGAACACTGAAGCTTTCTTT.

CDR3 protein: CASSKGQANYGYTF. DNA of the CDR3: TGCGCCAGCAGCAAGGGACAAGCAAACTATGGCTACACCTTC. This rearrangement joins TRBV5-1 to TRBJ1-2; a possible D gene is TRBD1 (6 bases). V was pared by 4 bases and J by 2 bases, with 12 bases between. In germline, CDR1 is SGHRS, CDR2 YFSETQ. The CDR3 runs to 14 residues.

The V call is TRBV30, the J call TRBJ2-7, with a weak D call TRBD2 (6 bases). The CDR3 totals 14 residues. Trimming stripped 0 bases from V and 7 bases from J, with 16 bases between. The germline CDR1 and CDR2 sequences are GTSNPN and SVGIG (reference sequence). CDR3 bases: TGTGCCTGGAGTGTAACGGGGGTTATGAATGAGCAGTACTTC. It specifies CAWSVTGVMNEQYF.

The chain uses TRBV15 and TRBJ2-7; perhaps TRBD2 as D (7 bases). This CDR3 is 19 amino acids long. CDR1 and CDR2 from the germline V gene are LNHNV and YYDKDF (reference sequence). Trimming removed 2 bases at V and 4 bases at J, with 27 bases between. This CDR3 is CATSRPLGTTVPGAYEQYF. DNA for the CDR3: TGTGCCACCAGCAGACCCTTGGGGACTACGGTACCGGGGGCTTACGAGCAGTACTTC. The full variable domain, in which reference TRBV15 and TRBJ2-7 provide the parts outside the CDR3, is DAMVIQNPRYQVTQFGKPVTLSCSQTLNHNVMYWYQQKSSQAPKLLFHYYDKDFNNEADTPDNFQSRRPNTSFCFLDIRSPGLGDTAMYLCATSRPLGTTVPGAYEQYFGPGTRLTVT.

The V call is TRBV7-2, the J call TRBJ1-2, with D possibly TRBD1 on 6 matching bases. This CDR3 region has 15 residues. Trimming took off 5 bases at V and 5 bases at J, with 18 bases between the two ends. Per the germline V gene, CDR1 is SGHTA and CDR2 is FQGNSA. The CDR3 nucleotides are TGTGCCAGCAGCGTTGGGATTACAGGGATGTATGGCTACACCTTC. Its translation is CASSVGITGMYGYTF.